The sequence of this T cell receptor (beta chain) was determined in a study of CXCR3-negative and CXCR3-positive naive CD8 T cells. Germline CDR1 SGHVS, CDR2 FQNEAQ. CDR3 length: 13 residues. Preparation of TRB cDNA libraries relied on 5' RACE carrying UMI labels. TCRdb re-called the 5' RACE reads; one entry per CDR3 protein, DNA not given. The sample table includes fewer than 50,000 distinct CDR3 sequences. Points from the study as a whole: Most assays were run on fresh PBMCs (CXCR3 expression partially decreased after cryopreservation).

Note on this clonotype: Its matching antigen is unknown.

The chain uses TRBV7-8 and TRBJ2-5; TCRdb's D call of TRBD1 is untestable without DNA. Sequencing was performed on naive CXCR3- CD8+ T cells from blood. Specified subset: CD45RO-CCR7+CD27+CD95- naive CD8+ T cells lacking CXCR3 (TNR3-). The sequence was collected from a human donor in good health. Some clones in this sample may be carry-over from other donors' samples. CDR3 in amino acids: CASSLGDGETQYF.